This T cell receptor beta chain was documented in a study of T cells expressing NK-cell markers. Turning to the study itself: The study sequenced eight donors, seven HCMV-seropositive and one seronegative. Study-level points and caveats: A few donors' CD3+CD56-NKG2C+ cells were dominated by the same clonotypes. It is unclear if expanded NKG2C-expressing clones target HCMV antigens.

With regard to this clonotype: The antigen is unknown.

Following a re-call of the 5' RACE reads, TCRdb has one entry per CDR3 protein and lacks DNA. This repertoire includes about 390,000 distinct CDR3 sequences. CDR1 SGHVS and CDR2 FQNEAQ come from the germline V gene. CDR3 length: 20 residues. Sequencing input: blood T cells: a sorted CD56 or NKG2C T cell subset, CD4+ or CD8+ T cells, or bulk PBMC T cells (not recorded which). This clonotype originated in a woman in her forties or fifties in good health. V is TRBV7-8 and J is TRBJ2-6; TCRdb returns TRBD2, unconfirmable since there is no DNA. The CDR3 loop is CASSLIASGRRNSGANVLTF. The full variable domain, in which reference TRBV7-8 and TRBJ2-6 provide the parts outside the CDR3, is GAGVSQSPRYKVAKRGQDVALRCDPISGHVSLFWYQQALGQGPEFLTYFQNEAQLDKSGLPSDRFFAERPEGSVSTLKIQRTQQEDSAVYLCASSLIASGRRNSGANVLTFGAGSRLTVL.